This T cell receptor (beta chain) was profiled in a study of regulatory T cells. The ends lost 4 bases at V and 1 base at J; junction bases unmatched: 5. Germline V gives CDR1 MGHRA, CDR2 YSYEKL. The CDR3 is 16 residues long. The primer mix had 52 TRBV and 13 TRBJ primers. Assay: immunoSEQ multiplex PCR; the TCRdb copy retains only in-frame clones and omits some. The sample includes about 15,000 clones, 80% to 95% of them seen just once. The sequencing input was CD8+ T cells sorted from blood. This rearrangement joins TRBV4-1 to TRBJ2-3; TRBD2 matches at 10 bases. This receptor was taken from a person between 18 and 30 years old with CD3G deficiency. CDR3 sequence (DNA): TGCGCCAGCAGCCTAGGACTAGCGGCCCGCACAGATACGCAGTATTTT. Protein: CASSLGLAARTDTQYF.